This T cell receptor (beta chain) was recorded in a study of T cell responses to AZD1222 COVID-19 vaccine. Overall study: Pooled together were second doses at about 4 or about 12 weeks. General study points: Just a handful of AZD1222 recipients tested seropositive at baseline. Females made up more of the donors, who were largely white British, and clonal diversity may have come out too low. The study reported that nearly half of spike-specific TCRs target unmutated variant regions.

This CDR3 comprises 15 residues. CDR1 and CDR2 (germline): SGHNT, YYREEE (reference sequence). V trimming: 1 base; J trimming: 5 bases; junction bases outside the gene matches: 6. Comment on this clone: The antigen remains unidentified.

Assay: immunoSEQ multiplex PCR; the TCRdb copy retains only in-frame clones and omits some. The sample comprises approximately 100,000 clones, approximately 87% of which are singletons, and about 3% rests with the top ten. The chain has TRBV5-4 and TRBJ2-1, with 7 positions matching TRBD2. The clonotype originates from an adult in good health. The specimen comprised peripheral blood, sampled on day 0 of AZD1222 vaccination. Here the CDR3 reads CASSLYVGGDNEQFF. The DNA for the CDR3 is TGTGCCAGCAGCTTGTATGTGGGGGGGGACAATGAGCAGTTCTTC.